This T cell receptor beta chain was recorded in a study of blood T cell repertoires in COVID-19. Study overall: Spain, Italy and the United States supplied samples that represented acute and convalescent COVID-19. Nucleic acid was either cDNA or gDNA, and it came from T cells, B-cell-depleted T cells, or PBMCs.

As handled by the study authors: Scientists estimated how many nucleated cells there were by amplifying reference gene primers. Assay: immunoSEQ multiplex PCR; the TCRdb copy retains only in-frame clones and omits some. V, J and clone size derive from that table, while D and trimming were established from the DNA sequence. The data hold roughly 290,000 clones, with around 89% observed a single time. This clone was seen just once. Germline values: CDR1 LGHDT, CDR2 YNNKEL (reference sequence). The J segment lost 5 bases and the V segment lost 4 bases, leaving 2 bases of the junction unmatched. CDR3 length: 14 residues.

Input material: peripheral blood. This rearrangement joins TRBV3-1 (or the pseudogene TRBV3-2) to TRBJ2-5, with 12 nucleotides matching TRBD2. This clonotype originated in a woman aged 55 to 70 with acute or convalescent COVID-19. CDR3 sequence: CASSRLAGVETQYF. Here the CDR3 DNA reads TGTGCCAGCAGCCGACTAGCGGGGGTGGAGACCCAGTACTTC.